The sequence of this T cell receptor beta chain was determined in a study of T cells in localized non-small cell lung cancer. The CDR3 consists of 15 residues. Germline CDR1 reads SGHDT; CDR2 reads YYEEEE. V gave up 5 bases and J gave up 0 bases; unmatched junction bases: 6. Clones were read by immunoSEQ multiplex PCR, and TCRdb kept only the in-frame ones, dropping some. The sample includes about 33,000 clones, about 82% of them seen just once. This clone has a single count. Sequenced material: peripheral blood, taken before any cancer treatment. The TCR sequence derives from a male donor aged 60 or over with stage III squamous cell lung carcinoma. The chain uses TRBV5-6 and TRBJ1-1; 8 bases map to TRBD1. CDR3 protein: CASSTGGAVNTEAFF. The DNA of the CDR3 is TGTGCCAGCAGTACAGGGGGAGCGGTGAACACTGAAGCTTTCTTT.